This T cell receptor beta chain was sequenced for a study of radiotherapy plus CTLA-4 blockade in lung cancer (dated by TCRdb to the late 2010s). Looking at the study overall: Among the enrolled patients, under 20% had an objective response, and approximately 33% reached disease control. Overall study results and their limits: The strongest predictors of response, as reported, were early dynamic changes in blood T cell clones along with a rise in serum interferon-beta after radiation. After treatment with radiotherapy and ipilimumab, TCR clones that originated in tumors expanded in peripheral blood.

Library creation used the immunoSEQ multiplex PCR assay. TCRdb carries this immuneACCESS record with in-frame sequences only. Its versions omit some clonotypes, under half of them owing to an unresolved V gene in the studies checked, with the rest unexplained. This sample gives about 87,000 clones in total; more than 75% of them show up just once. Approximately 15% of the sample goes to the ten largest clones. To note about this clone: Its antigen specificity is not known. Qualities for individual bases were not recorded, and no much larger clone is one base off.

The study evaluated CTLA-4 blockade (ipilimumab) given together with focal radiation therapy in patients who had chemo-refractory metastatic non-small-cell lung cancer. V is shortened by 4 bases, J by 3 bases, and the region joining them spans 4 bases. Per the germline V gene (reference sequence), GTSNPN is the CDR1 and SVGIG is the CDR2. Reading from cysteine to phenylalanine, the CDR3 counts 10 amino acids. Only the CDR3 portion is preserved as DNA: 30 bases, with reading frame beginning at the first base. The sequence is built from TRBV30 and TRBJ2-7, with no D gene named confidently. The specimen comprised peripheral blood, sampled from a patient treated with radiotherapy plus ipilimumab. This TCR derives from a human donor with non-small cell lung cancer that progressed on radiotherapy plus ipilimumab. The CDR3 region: CAWIGYEQYF. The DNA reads TGTGCCTGGATCGGCTACGAGCAGTACTTC.